Below, 14 T cell receptor beta chains from the same sample are listed, as sequenced in a study of blood T cell repertoires in COVID-19. Using immunoSEQ multiplex PCR, the repertoire was profiled, and TCRdb retains in-frame clones only, with some absent. The table has about 230,000 clones, 85% to 90% seen once; the top ten hold approximately 10%. Sequenced input: peripheral blood. All receptors derive from a man aged 45-60 years with COVID-19, enrolled during active disease.

The rearrangement uses TRBV4-3 and TRBJ1-5; D is unresolved. This CDR3 is built from 15 residues. The germline V and J ends were trimmed by 3 bases and 1 base, with 10 bases remaining between them. Germline loops: CDR1 LGHNA, CDR2 YSLEER. CDR3 nucleotides: TGCGCCAGCAGCCAGCGTTTTAAGAGCAATCAGCCCCAGCATTTT. As protein: CASSQRFKSNQPQHF.

This chain joins TRBV6-6 and TRBJ2-5; D uncertain. Germline CDR1 is MNHNY and CDR2 is SVGAGI (reference sequence). The V and J ends lost 0 bases and 5 bases respectively, with 10 bases between them. The CDR3 is 14 amino acids. The CDR3 DNA reads as TGTGCCAGCAGTTACTCGTGGGCTCCGGAGACCCAGTACTTC. This translates into CASSYSWAPETQYF.

This clone has more than one count but fewer than ten. The rearrangement uses TRBV5-1 and TRBJ2-7; perhaps TRBD1 as D (6 bases). The CDR3 covers 16 residues. V shed 1 base and J shed 2 bases, with 16 bases lying between them. Looked up from germline, CDR1 is SGHRS and CDR2 is YFSETQ. The CDR3 bases are TGCGCCAGCAGCTTGAGAATTTCAGGGGATACCTACGAGCAGTACTTC. Translating gives CASSLRISGDTYEQYF.

The chain has TRBV3-1 (or the pseudogene TRBV3-2) and TRBJ2-7, with unresolved D. The V gene's germline CDR1 is LGHDT and CDR2 YNNKEL (reference sequence). The CDR3 has 15 residues. V was pared by 0 bases and J by 1 base, with 10 bases between. The CDR3 loop reads CASSQDLPGSYEQYF. CDR3 in DNA: TGTGCCAGCAGCCAAGATCTCCCAGGTTCCTACGAGCAGTACTTC.

The chain uses TRBV7-3 and TRBJ2-1; D is unclear. Trimming left V 3 bases short and J 9 bases short, with 15 bases between. Germline V lookup: CDR1 SGHTA, CDR2 FQGTGA. The CDR3 spans 14 residues. CDR3 sequence (DNA): TGTGCCAGCAGCTTGCTAGATAGATTTAGTGAGCAGTTCTTC. Amino acid sequence: CASSLLDRFSEQFF.

This sequence joins TRBV29-1 and TRBJ2-7; TRBD2 matches at 7 bases. CDR3 length equals 13 residues. CDR1 is SQVTM and CDR2 is ANQGSEA in the germline V gene. V gave up 3 bases and J gave up 7 bases; unmatched junction bases: 9. The DNA for the CDR3 is TGCAGCGTTGATCCCCAGCGGGGTGGGGAGCAGTACTTC. This sequence encodes CSVDPQRGGEQYF.

J is TRBJ1-6 and V is TRBV7-8; D remains unclear. The CDR3 length is 12 residues. Per germline, CDR1 SGHVS and CDR2 FQNEAQ. V was clipped by 5 bases and J by 16 bases, with 15 bases between them. The CDR3 protein is CASSLLLSVLHF. CDR3 DNA sequence: TGTGCCAGCAGCCTCCTTTTGTCGGTACTCCACTTT. Full variable domain (rest looked up from reference TRBV7-8 and TRBJ1-6): GAGVSQSPRYKVAKRGQDVALRCDPISGHVSLFWYQQALGQGPEFLTYFQNEAQLDKSGLPSDRFFAERPEGSVSTLKIQRTQQEDSAVYLCASSLLLSVLHFGNGTRLTVT.

The V and J genes are TRBV4-1 and TRBJ1-4; no reliable D call. Looked up from germline, CDR1 is MGHRA and CDR2 is YSYEKL. V was shortened by 4 bases and J by 8 bases, with 8 bases between the two germline ends. The CDR3 is 12 amino acids. The CDR3 DNA reads as TGCGCCAGCAGCCCACGAGAGGAAAAACTGTTTTTT. This encodes CASSPREEKLFF.

The V and J genes are TRBV12-3 or TRBV12-4 and TRBJ1-5; tentative D call: TRBD1 (5 bases). Trimming took off 7 bases at V and 4 bases at J, with 11 bases between the two ends. This CDR3 is built from 13 residues. The CDR3 loop is CASNRDSNQPQHF. The CDR3 DNA follows: TGTGCCAGCAACCGGGACTCAAATCAGCCCCAGCATTTT.

The chain uses TRBV7-9 and TRBJ2-5, with 8 bases matching TRBD1. V shed 2 bases and J 5 bases; nucleotides not matched to a gene: 7. CDR1 SEHNR and CDR2 FQNEAQ come from the germline V gene (reference sequence). The CDR3 totals 15 residues. The CDR3 loop reads CASSLLAGGLETQYF. The CDR3 nucleotides read TGTGCCAGCAGCTTATTGGCAGGGGGCTTGGAGACCCAGTACTTC. Filled out from reference TRBV7-9 and TRBJ2-5, the complete variable domain reads DTGVSQNPRHKITKRGQNVTFRCDPISEHNRLYWYRQTLGQGPEFLTYFQNEAQLEKSRLLSDRFSAERPKGSFSTLEIQRTEQGDSAMYLCASSLLAGGLETQYFGPGTRLLVL.

The chain uses TRBV6-2 or TRBV6-3 and TRBJ2-3; 8 positions agree with TRBD2. The CDR3 is 15 residues long. The germline gives CDR1 MNHEY, CDR2 SVGEGT. Trimming took 3 bases from V and 4 from J; bases not matched to a gene: 6. The CDR3 sequence is CASSYSSGVADTQYF. For the CDR3, the DNA is TGTGCCAGCAGTTATAGTAGCGGGGTGGCAGATACGCAGTATTTT.

This chain joins TRBV15 and TRBJ2-4; D gene uncertain. The CDR3 covers 17 residues. Germline V gene lookup returns CDR1 LNHNV and CDR2 YYDKDF (reference sequence). V shed 9 bases and J shed 0 bases, with 21 bases lying between them. In DNA form, the CDR3 reads TGTGCCACTTCCTCCGACGACCGGGTTCTAGCCAAAAACATTCAGTACTTC. Its protein is CATSSDDRVLAKNIQYF.

V is TRBV6-5 and J is TRBJ2-7, with D perhaps matching TRBD1 (5 bases). This CDR3 region has 13 residues. The germline V gene has CDR1 MNHEY and CDR2 SVGAGI. The V and J ends lost 5 bases and 0 bases respectively, with 8 bases between them. CDR3: CASSTTASYEQYF. CDR3 DNA sequence: TGTGCCAGCAGTACGACAGCCTCCTACGAGCAGTACTTC.

The genes are TRBV6-5 and TRBJ2-1, with 11 bases matching TRBD1. The CDR3 is 16 residues long. Losses at the gene ends were 4 bases for V and 5 bases for J; bases not matched to a gene: 7. Germline values: CDR1 MNHEY, CDR2 SVGAGI. The chain's CDR3 is CASSSWTGGLNNEQFF. As DNA, the CDR3 is TGTGCCAGCAGTTCGTGGACAGGGGGCTTGAACAATGAGCAGTTCTTC.